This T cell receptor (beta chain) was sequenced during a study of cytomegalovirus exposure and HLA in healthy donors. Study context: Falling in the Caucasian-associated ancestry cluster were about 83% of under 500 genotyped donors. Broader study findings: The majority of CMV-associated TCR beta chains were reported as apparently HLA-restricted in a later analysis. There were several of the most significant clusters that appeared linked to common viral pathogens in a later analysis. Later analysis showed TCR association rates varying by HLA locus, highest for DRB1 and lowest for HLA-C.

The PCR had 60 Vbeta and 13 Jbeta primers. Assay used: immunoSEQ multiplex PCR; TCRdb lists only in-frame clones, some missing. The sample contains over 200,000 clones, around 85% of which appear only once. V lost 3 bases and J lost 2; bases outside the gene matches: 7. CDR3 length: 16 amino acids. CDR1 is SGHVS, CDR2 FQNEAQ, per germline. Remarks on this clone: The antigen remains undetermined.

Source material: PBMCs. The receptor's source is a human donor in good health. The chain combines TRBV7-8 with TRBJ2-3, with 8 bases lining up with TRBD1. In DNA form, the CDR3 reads TGTGCCAGCAGCTTCGGACAGGGATCATCCACAGATACGCAGTATTTT. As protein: CASSFGQGSSTDTQYF.